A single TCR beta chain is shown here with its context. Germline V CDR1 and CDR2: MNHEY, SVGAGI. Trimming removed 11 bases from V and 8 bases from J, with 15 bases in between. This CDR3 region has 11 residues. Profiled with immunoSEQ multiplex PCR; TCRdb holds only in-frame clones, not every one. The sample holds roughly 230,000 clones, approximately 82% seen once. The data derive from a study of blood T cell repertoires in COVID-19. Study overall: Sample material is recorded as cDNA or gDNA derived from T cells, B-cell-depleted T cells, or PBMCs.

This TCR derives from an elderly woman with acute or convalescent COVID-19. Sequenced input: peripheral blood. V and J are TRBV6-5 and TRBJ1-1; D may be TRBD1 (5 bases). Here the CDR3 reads CAARGVREAFF. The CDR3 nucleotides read TGTGCCGCCCGGGGGGTAAGAGAAGCTTTCTTT.